Listed below are T cell receptor beta chains from one sample, sequenced in a study of shared clonotypes between healthy human individuals. Using immunoSEQ multiplex PCR, the repertoire was profiled, and TCRdb retains in-frame clones only, with some absent. The table lists about 600,000 clones, around 97% of them singletons. Sequenced input: naive CD4+ T cells sorted from blood. The receptors shown here come from a woman aged 25 to 39 in good health. Each CDR3 is given with its conserved first and last residue. Fields, in order: CDR3 DNA, CDR3 protein, J gene, clone size, V gene, D gene. The D gene is left open where the match is weak. A clone size is listed for some rows: how often the clone was seen (once, few, many), or a class if it is expanded.

TGTGCCAGCAGTAAAGGACAGGGCAGTTCCTACGAGCAGTACTTC CASSKGQGSSYEQYF TRBJ2-7 . TRBV27 TRBD1
TGTGCCAGCAGTCAAACGGTAAACACTGAAGCTTTCTTT CASSQTVNTEAFF TRBJ1-1 . TRBV27 .
TGCGCCAGCAGCCCGAACTCGTACGAGCAGTACTTC CASSPNSYEQYF TRBJ2-7 . TRBV5-1 .
TGTGCCAGCAGAAGCCCCGGGACAGGCAATACCTACGAGCAGTACTTC CASRSPGTGNTYEQYF TRBJ2-7 . TRBV28 TRBD1
TGTGCCACCAGCAGAGAGTCCGGGGAGCTGTTTTTT CATSRESGELFF TRBJ2-2 . TRBV15 .
TGTGCCAGCAGCCGAACCCCCAGCAATGAGCAGTTCTTC CASSRTPSNEQFF TRBJ2-1 . TRBV7-9 .
TGTGCCAGCAGCTTAGCACGCCTAGGGCACCAAGAGACCCAGTACTTC CASSLARLGHQETQYF TRBJ2-5 once TRBV7-8 .
TGTGCCAGTAGTATAACGGCGGCATCCTCGACCCATACGCAGTATTTT CASSITAASSTHTQYF TRBJ2-3 . TRBV19 .
TGTGCCAGCAGCTTACAAGATAGCAATCAGCCCCAGCATTTT CASSLQDSNQPQHF TRBJ1-5 . TRBV7-9 .
TGCGCCAGCAGCCAAGATAGAGGGCTAGCGCTCACAGATACGCAGTATTTT CASSQDRGLALTDTQYF TRBJ2-3 . TRBV4-1 .
TGTGCCAGTACTAGGACAGGGGCAATCAATCAGCCCCAGCATTTT CASTRTGAINQPQHF TRBJ1-5 . TRBV19 TRBD1
TGTGCCAGCAGTGAATCCCCGGACGTGTACAATGAGCAGTTCTTC CASSESPDVYNEQFF TRBJ2-1 . TRBV6-1 .
TGTGCCAGCAGTTTATATCGGGGGACTGAAGCTTTCTTT CASSLYRGTEAFF TRBJ1-1 . TRBV27 .
TGTGCCAGCTCGGCCCCGTCAGATACGCAGTATTTT CASSAPSDTQYF TRBJ2-3 . TRBV7-3 .
TGTGCCAGCAGCTTCGAGGGGGACGGCTACACCTTC CASSFEGDGYTF TRBJ1-2 . TRBV7-3 .
TGTGCCAGCAGACCGAGCGGACCACTAGGGGAGCAGTACTTC CASRPSGPLGEQYF TRBJ2-7 . TRBV28 .
TGTGCCAGTAGTACTCAGGGTAGCAATCAGCCCCAGCATTTT CASSTQGSNQPQHF TRBJ1-5 . TRBV19 .
TGTGCCAGCAGTGGTGGTAGCATCAAACGTACCGGGGAGCTGTTTTTT CASSGGSIKRTGELFF TRBJ2-2 . TRBV2 .
TGCGCCAGCAGCCAAGATGGGACGAGGAATGAAAAACTGTTTTTT CASSQDGTRNEKLFF TRBJ1-4 . TRBV4-1 .
TGCGCCAGCAGCTTGGCCCCGGGGTCGTCTAATGAAAAACTGTTTTTT CASSLAPGSSNEKLFF TRBJ1-4 . TRBV5-1 .
TGTGCCAGCTCACCACGCGTGAATGAAAAACTGTTTTTT CASSPRVNEKLFF TRBJ1-4 . TRBV18 .
TGTGCCAGCAGTGAAAGGTTGGACAGAAATGGCTACACCTTC CASSERLDRNGYTF TRBJ1-2 once TRBV6-1 .
TGTGCTAGTGGTTTGGTCTACAGGGTAATCTTTAATTCCTACGAGCAGTACTTC CASGLVYRVIFNSYEQYF TRBJ2-7 . TRBV12-5 .
TGTGCCAGCAGCACTGGGACACCGCAACGGCAGCCCCAGCATTTT CASSTGTPQRQPQHF TRBJ1-5 few TRBV7-8 .
TGTGCCAGCAGCTTAGGGGCAGGGGGCCTGCAAGAGACCCAGTACTTC CASSLGAGGLQETQYF TRBJ2-5 . TRBV11-2 TRBD1
TGTGCCAGCAGACCTGGAGGACAGGGTGCTTTCGAGCAGTACTTC CASRPGGQGAFEQYF TRBJ2-7 . TRBV6-5 TRBD1
TGTGCCAGCAGCTTAATAACAGGGAGTTTTTCCGGGGCCAACGTCCTGACTTTC CASSLITGSFSGANVLTF TRBJ2-6 . TRBV11-2 .
TGTGCCAGCAGCCCTCCTCCGTTTGCAACTAATGAAAAACTGTTTTTT CASSPPPFATNEKLFF TRBJ1-4 . TRBV28 .
TGTGCCAGCAGTTCCCTATTTGGGGATCAGCCCCAGCATTTT CASSSLFGDQPQHF TRBJ1-5 . TRBV27 .
TGCGCCAGCAGCTTGAATACAGGGGGCACAGATACGCAGTATTTT CASSLNTGGTDTQYF TRBJ2-3 . TRBV5-1 TRBD1
TGTGCCAGTAGTGCGGGGGGGAGCAATCAGCCCCAGCATTTT CASSAGGSNQPQHF TRBJ1-5 once TRBV19 .
TGCGCCAGCAGCTTGGAGGAGGGGTGGGAAAAACTGTTTTTT CASSLEEGWEKLFF TRBJ1-4 once TRBV5-1 .
TGCAGTGCTCGATGGAACACTGAAGCTTTCTTT CSARWNTEAFF TRBJ1-1 . TRBV20-1 .
TGTGCCAGTATAGCCACAGCGGAAGCCAAAAACATTCAGTACTTC CASIATAEAKNIQYF TRBJ2-4 . TRBV19 .
TGTGCCAGTACCCCGGGACACAAGGGAAACACCATATATTTT CASTPGHKGNTIYF TRBJ1-3 . TRBV19 .
TGTGCCAGCAGCCAAGACACGCCTAACTCACAAAAGGGCTACACCTTC CASSQDTPNSQKGYTF TRBJ1-2 . TRBV4-2 .
TGTGCCAGCAGCTTAGCAGAAAGCAATCAGCCCCAGCATTTT CASSLAESNQPQHF TRBJ1-5 . TRBV7-9 .
TGTGCCAGCAGCGTAGGGGATAACTATGGCTACACCTTC CASSVGDNYGYTF TRBJ1-2 . TRBV9 .
TGTGCCAGCAGCTTAACGGCAGGGGGCTACACTGAAGCTTTCTTT CASSLTAGGYTEAFF TRBJ1-1 . TRBV7-3 TRBD1
TGTGCCAGCAGTTTATCCGGGACAGGGGGTCTGAACACTGAAGCTTTCTTT CASSLSGTGGLNTEAFF TRBJ1-1 . TRBV28 TRBD1
TGTGCCAGCAGTTTCGGGTCCGGGGAGCTGTTTTTT CASSFGSGELFF TRBJ2-2 . TRBV28 .
TGTGCCAGCAGTCCCCCCAATCAGCCCCAGCATTTT CASSPPNQPQHF TRBJ1-5 . TRBV28 .
TGTGCCAGTAGTCGAGACAGGGGCGTAGCCAAAAACATTCAGTACTTC CASSRDRGVAKNIQYF TRBJ2-4 . TRBV19 TRBD1
TGTGCCAGCAGTTACTGGGCCGGGGAGCTGTTTTTT CASSYWAGELFF TRBJ2-2 . TRBV6-5 .
TGTGCCAGCAGCTCCCTGGTACTACAAGAGACCCAGTACTTC CASSSLVLQETQYF TRBJ2-5 . TRBV11-2 .
TGTGCCAGCTCACCATGGATAGAAAATCAATTGGATACGCAGTATTTT CASSPWIENQLDTQYF TRBJ2-3 . TRBV18 .